The next 5 T cell receptor beta chains were all read from a single sample in a study of blood T cell repertoires in COVID-19. Libraries were prepared by immunoSEQ multiplex PCR; TCRdb keeps only in-frame clonotypes and omits some of them. This table has under 150,000 clones, about 83% appearing once. Sequencing was performed on PBMCs or T cells enriched from blood (not recorded which). The receptor source for this set is a woman between 45 and 60 years old who had been exposed to COVID-19.

This chain links TRBV9 with TRBJ2-4, with 9 bases fitting TRBD1. Germline CDR1 and CDR2: SGDLS and YYNGEE. V dropped 4 bases and J dropped 8; count of bases not matched to a gene: 10. CDR3 length equals 15 residues. CDR3 nucleotide sequence: TGTGCCAGCAGCCCCTTTCGGGACAGGGCGGACATTCAGTACTTC. It translates to CASSPFRDRADIQYF.

The J gene is TRBJ2-4, the V gene TRBV7-9, with D uncertain. V was clipped by 3 bases and J by 0 bases, with 9 bases between them. CDR1 and CDR2 from the germline V gene are SEHNR and FQNEAQ (reference sequence). The CDR3 is made up of 15 amino acids. The CDR3 DNA reads TGTGCCAGCAGCTTCGTACAGCTAGCCAAAAACATTCAGTACTTC. Protein: CASSFVQLAKNIQYF.

This sequence joins TRBV10-1 and TRBJ2-4; maybe TRBD1 (6 bases). Trimming pared 4 bases from V and 0 bases from J, leaving 19 bases between. CDR3 length: 18 residues. CDR1 WNHNN and CDR2 SYGVQD come from the germline V gene (reference sequence). The CDR3 DNA reads TGCGCCAGCAGTGGTGTACCGGGACACAATCTAGCCAAAAACATTCAGTACTTC. This codes for CASSGVPGHNLAKNIQYF.

This clone was found once. The chain couples TRBV9 to TRBJ2-5; tentative D call: TRBD1 (5 bases). V dropped 1 base and J dropped 3 bases, with 16 bases sitting between them. The CDR3 is made up of 16 amino acids. The germline V gene encodes CDR1 SGDLS and CDR2 YYNGEE. This CDR3 is CASSVYNPWGEETQYF. CDR3 DNA sequence: TGTGCCAGCAGCGTATACAACCCGTGGGGCGAAGAGACCCAGTACTTC.

This clone was counted a single time. The chain has TRBV6-5 and TRBJ2-3, with 8 bases identical to TRBD1. The V segment lost 5 bases and the J segment 0 bases; nucleotides outside the gene matches: 4. The germline V gene has CDR1 MNHEY and CDR2 SVGAGI. This CDR3 region has 15 residues. CDR3: CASSMDRVSTDTQYF. Here the CDR3 DNA reads TGTGCCAGCAGTATGGACAGGGTGAGCACAGATACGCAGTATTTT.